Below, 2 T cell receptor beta chains from the same sample are listed, as sequenced in a study of T cell responses to AZD1222 COVID-19 vaccine. Some clones are missing from TCRdb's copy, which holds only in-frame ones; the method was immunoSEQ multiplex PCR. The table has around 220,000 clones, around 94% seen once. Material: peripheral blood, obtained 28 days after the second dose of the MenACWY control vaccine. These receptors originate from an adult who received the MenACWY meningococcal vaccine as a control.

The chain has TRBV9 and TRBJ1-1, with TRBD1 as a possible D gene (6 bases). This CDR3 is built from 13 residues. Deletions cut 3 bases from V and 1 base from J, with 7 bases between. Germline values: CDR1 SGDLS, CDR2 YYNGEE. The CDR3 DNA is TGTGCCAGCAGCGCGGGACAGAACACTGAAGCTTTCTTT. As protein: CASSAGQNTEAFF.

This clone occurred once. The chain links TRBV19 to TRBJ1-1, with 10 positions matching TRBD1. The germline gives CDR1 LNHDA, CDR2 SQIVND (reference sequence). The V gene end was trimmed by 8 bases and the J gene end by 10 bases; junction bases not matched to a gene: 7. This CDR3 has 12 residues. The CDR3 DNA sequence: TGTGCCAGTGGACAGGGGGATCGGGGAGCTTTCTTT. The encoded protein is CASGQGDRGAFF.